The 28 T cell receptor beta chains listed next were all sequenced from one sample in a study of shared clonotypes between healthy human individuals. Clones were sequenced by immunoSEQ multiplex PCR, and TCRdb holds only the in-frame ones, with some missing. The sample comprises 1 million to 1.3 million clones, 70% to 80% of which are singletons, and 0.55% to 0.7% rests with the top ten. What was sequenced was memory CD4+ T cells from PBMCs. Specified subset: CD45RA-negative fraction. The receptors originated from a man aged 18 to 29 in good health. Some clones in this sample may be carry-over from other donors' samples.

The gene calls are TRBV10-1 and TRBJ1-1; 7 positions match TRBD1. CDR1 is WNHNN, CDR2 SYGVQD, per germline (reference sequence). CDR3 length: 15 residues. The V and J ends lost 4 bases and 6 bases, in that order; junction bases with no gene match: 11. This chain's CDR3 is CASSGQGNRGAEAFF. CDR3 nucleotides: TGCGCCAGCAGTGGACAGGGTAATAGGGGAGCTGAAGCTTTCTTT.

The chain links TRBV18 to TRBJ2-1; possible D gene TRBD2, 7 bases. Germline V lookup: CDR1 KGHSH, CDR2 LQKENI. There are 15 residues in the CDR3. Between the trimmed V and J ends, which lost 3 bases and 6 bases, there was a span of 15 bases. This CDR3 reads CASSPGRGGFNEQFF. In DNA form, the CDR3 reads TGTGCCAGCTCACCGGGCAGGGGAGGGTTCAATGAGCAGTTCTTC.

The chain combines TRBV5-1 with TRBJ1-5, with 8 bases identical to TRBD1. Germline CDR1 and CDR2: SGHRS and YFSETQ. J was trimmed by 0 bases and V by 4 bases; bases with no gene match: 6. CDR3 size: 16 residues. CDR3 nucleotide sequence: TGCGCCAGCAGCCCCACGGGACAGGATAGCAATCAGCCCCAGCATTTT. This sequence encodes CASSPTGQDSNQPQHF.

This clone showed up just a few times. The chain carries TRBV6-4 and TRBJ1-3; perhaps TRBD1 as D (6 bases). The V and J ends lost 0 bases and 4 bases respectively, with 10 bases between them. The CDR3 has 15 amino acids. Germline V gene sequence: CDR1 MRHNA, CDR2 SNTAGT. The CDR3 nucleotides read TGTGCCAGCAGTGACTCTAAGGACAGAGGAAACACCATATATTTT. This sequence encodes CASSDSKDRGNTIYF.

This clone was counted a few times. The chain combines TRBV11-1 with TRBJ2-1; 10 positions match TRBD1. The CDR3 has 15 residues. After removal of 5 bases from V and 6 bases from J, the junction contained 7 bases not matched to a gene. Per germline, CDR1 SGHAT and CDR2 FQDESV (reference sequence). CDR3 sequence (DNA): TGTGCCAGCAGCACCGGGACAGGGGAGGGCAATGAGCAGTTCTTC. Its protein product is CASSTGTGEGNEQFF.

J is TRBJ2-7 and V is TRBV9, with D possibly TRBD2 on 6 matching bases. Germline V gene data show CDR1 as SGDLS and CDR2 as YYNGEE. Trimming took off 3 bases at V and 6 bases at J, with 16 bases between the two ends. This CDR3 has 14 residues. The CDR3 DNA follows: TGTGCCAGCAGCGCGACTAGTTTCCCCTCCGAGCAGTACTTC. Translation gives CASSATSFPSEQYF.

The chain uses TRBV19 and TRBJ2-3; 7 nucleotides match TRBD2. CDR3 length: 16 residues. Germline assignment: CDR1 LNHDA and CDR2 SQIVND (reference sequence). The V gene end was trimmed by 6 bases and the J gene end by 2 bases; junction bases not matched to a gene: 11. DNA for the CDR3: TGTGCCAGTAGCGCCCCTCTAGCGGAGATCACAGATACGCAGTATTTT. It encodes CASSAPLAEITDTQYF.

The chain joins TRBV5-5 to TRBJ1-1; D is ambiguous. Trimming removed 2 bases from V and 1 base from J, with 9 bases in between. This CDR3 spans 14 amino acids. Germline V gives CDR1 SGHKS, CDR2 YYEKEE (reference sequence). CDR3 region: CASSFVQPNTEAFF. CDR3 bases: TGTGCCAGCAGCTTCGTACAGCCGAACACTGAAGCTTTCTTT.

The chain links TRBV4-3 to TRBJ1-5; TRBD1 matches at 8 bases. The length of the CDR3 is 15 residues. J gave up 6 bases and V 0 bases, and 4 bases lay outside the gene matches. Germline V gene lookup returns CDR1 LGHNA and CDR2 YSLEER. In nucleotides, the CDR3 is TGCGCCAGCAGCCAAGATGGACAGGGCGGTCAGCCCCAGCATTTT. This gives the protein CASSQDGQGGQPQHF.

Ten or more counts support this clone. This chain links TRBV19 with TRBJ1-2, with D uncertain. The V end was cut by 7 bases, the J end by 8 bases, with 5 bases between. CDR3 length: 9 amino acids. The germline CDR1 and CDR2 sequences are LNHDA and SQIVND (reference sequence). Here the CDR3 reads CASKGGYTF. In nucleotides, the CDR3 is TGTGCCAGTAAGGGCGGCTACACCTTC.

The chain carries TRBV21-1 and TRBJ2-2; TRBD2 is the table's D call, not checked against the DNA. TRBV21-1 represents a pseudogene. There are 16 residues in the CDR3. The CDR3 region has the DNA TGTGCCAGCAGCGCACGGAGCGGGAGGGACACCGGGGAGCTGTTTTTT. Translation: CASSARSGRDTGELFF.

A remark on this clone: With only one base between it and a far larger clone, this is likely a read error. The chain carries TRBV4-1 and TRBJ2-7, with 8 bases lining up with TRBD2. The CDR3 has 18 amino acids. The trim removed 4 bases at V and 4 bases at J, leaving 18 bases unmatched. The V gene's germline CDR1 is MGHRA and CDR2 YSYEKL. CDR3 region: CASSPRTSRTLVQYEQYF. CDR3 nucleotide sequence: TGCGCCAGCAGCCCCCGGACTAGCAGGACCCTGGTCCAATACGAGCAGTACTTC.

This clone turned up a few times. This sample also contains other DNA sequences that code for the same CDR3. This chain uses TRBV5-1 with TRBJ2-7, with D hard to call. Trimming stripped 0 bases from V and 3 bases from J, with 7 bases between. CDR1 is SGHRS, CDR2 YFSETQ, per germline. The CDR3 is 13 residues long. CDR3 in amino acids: CASSLEGGYEQYF. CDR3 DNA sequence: TGCGCCAGCAGCTTGGAGGGTGGCTACGAGCAGTACTTC.

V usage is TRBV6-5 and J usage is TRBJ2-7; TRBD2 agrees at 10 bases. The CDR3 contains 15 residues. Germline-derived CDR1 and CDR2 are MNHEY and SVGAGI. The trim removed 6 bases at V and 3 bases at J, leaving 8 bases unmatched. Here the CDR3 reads CASSRLAGEGYEQYF. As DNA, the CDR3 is TGTGCCAGCAGCCGTCTAGCGGGAGAGGGCTACGAGCAGTACTTC.

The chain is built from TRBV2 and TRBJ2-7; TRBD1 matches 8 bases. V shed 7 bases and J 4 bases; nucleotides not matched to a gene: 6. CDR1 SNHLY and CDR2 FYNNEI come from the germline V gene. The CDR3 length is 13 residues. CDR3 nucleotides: TGTGCCAGCACCGGGACAGGCCTTTACGAGCAGTACTTC. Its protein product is CASTGTGLYEQYF.

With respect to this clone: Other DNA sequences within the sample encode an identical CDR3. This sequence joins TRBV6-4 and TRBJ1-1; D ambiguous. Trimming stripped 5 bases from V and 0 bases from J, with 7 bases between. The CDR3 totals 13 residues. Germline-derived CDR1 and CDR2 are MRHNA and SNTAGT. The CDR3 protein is CASSSQLNTEAFF. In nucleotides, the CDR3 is TGTGCCAGCAGTTCTCAATTGAACACTGAAGCTTTCTTT.

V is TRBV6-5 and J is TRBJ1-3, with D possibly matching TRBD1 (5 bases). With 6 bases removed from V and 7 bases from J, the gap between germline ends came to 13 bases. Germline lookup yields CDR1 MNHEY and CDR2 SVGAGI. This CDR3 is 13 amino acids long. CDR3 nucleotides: TGTGCCAGCAGACCCGGGGAGGGGAACACCATATATTTT. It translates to CASRPGEGNTIYF.

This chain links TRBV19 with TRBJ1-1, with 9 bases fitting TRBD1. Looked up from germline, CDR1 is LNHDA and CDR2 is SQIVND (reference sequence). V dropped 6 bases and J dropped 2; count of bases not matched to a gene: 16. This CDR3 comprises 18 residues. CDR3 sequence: CASRAQGARFVSNTEAFF. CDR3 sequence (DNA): TGTGCCAGTAGGGCACAGGGGGCGAGATTCGTTTCCAACACTGAAGCTTTCTTT.

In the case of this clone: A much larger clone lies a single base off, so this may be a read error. CDR3 bases: TGTGCCAGCAGCTTGCAGGGGATCTCAAACTGTGGCTACACCTTC. It is translated as CASSLQGISNCGYTF. V and J are TRBV7-3 and TRBJ1-2; D might be TRBD1 (6 bases). Germline values: CDR1 SGHTA, CDR2 FQGTGA. The CDR3 covers 15 residues.

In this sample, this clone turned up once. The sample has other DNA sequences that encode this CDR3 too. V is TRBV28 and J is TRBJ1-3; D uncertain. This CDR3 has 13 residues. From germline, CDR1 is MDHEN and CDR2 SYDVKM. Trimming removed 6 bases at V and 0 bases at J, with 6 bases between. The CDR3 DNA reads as TGTGCCAGCAGCCTCTACTCTGGAAACACCATATATTTT. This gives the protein CASSLYSGNTIYF.

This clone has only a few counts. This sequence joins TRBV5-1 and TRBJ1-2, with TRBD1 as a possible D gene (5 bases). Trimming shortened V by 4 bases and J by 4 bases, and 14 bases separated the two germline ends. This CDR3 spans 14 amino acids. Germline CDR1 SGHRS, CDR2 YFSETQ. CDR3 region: CASSPGQGSYGYTF. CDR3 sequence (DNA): TGCGCCAGCAGCCCGGGCCAGGGAAGCTATGGCTACACCTTC.

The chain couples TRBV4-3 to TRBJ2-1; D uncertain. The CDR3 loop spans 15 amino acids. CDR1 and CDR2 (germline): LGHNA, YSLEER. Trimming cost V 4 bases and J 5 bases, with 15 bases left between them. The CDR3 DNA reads TGCGCCAGCAGCCTGGCCCTATCTTTTAACAATGAGCAGTTCTTC. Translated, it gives CASSLALSFNNEQFF.

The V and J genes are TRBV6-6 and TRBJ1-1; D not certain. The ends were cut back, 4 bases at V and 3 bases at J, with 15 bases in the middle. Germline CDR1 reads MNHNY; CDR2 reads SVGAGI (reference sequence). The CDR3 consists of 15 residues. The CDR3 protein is CASSSAGVRDTEAFF. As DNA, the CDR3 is TGTGCCAGCAGTTCCGCCGGGGTACGAGACACTGAAGCTTTCTTT.

The CDR3 here is CASHPALIVENTIYF. The CDR3 DNA follows: TGTGCCAGTCACCCTGCTTTAATTGTGGAAAACACCATATATTTT. This chain uses TRBV19 with TRBJ1-3; D uncertain. V lost 8 bases, J lost 6 bases, and 20 bases lay in between. This CDR3 region has 15 residues. Germline CDR1 LNHDA, CDR2 SQIVND (reference sequence).

The CDR3 sequence is CASSVTGQKNTEAFF. CDR3 DNA sequence: TGCGCCAGCAGCGTTACAGGACAAAAGAACACTGAAGCTTTCTTT. This rearrangement joins TRBV5-1 to TRBJ1-1; D is possibly TRBD1 (5 bases). The V end was cut by 4 bases, the J end by 1 base, with 14 bases between. The CDR3 contains 15 residues. Per the germline V gene, CDR1 is SGHRS and CDR2 is YFSETQ.

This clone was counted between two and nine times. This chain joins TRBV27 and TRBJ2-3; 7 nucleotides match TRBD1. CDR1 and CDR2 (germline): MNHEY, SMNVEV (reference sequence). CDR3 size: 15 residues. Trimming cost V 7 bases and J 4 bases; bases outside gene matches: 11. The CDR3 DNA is TGTGCCAGCACCCCGAGAGACAGGGTCCCAGATACGCAGTATTTT. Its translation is CASTPRDRVPDTQYF.

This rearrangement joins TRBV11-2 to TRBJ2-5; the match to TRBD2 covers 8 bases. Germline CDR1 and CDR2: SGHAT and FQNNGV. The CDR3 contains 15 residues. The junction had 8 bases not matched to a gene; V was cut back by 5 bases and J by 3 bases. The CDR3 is CASSAPGLGEETQYF. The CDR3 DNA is TGTGCCAGCAGCGCGCCGGGACTAGGTGAAGAGACCCAGTACTTC.

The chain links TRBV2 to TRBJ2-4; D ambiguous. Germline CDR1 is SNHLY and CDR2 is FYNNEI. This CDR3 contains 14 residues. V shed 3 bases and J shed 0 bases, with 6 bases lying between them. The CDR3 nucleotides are TGTGCCAGCAGTGAGGAACTAGCCAAAAACATTCAGTACTTC. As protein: CASSEELAKNIQYF.